The clone carrying this T cell receptor (beta chain) was seen just once. This record comes from a study of T cell changes during pregnancy in multiple sclerosis. The method was immunoSEQ multiplex PCR; TCRdb's version includes in-frame clones alone and lacks a portion of them. Of tens of thousands of clones in the sample, around 92% were seen once. CDR1 and CDR2 (germline): SGHRS, YFSETQ. The CDR3 covers 13 residues. The sequencing used CD4+ T cells from peripheral blood mononuclear cells, collected in the third trimester of pregnancy. The receptor was isolated from a female donor with multiple sclerosis, enrolled in a pregnancy study. The rearrangement links TRBV5-1 to TRBJ2-7; TRBD2 matches 8 bases. DNA for the CDR3: TGCGGGTCTAAGCGGGAGAGGAGCTACGAGCAGTACTTC. Translated, it gives CGSKRERSYEQYF.